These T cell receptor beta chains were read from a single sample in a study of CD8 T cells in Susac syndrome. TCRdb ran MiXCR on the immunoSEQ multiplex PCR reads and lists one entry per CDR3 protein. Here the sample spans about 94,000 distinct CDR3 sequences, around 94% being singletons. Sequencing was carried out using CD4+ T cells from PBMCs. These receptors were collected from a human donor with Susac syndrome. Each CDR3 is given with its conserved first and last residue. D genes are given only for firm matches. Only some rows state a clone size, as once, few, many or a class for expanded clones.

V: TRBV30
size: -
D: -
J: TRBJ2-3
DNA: TGTGCCTGGACCCCCGGGGGCAGCACAGATACGCAGTATTTT
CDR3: CAWTPGGSTDTQYF

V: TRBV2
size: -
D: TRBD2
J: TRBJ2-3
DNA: TGTGCCAGCAGTGCCCCGGGACTAGCGGACACAGATACGCAGTATTTT
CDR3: CASSAPGLADTDTQYF

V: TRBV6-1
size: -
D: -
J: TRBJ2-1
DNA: TGTGCCAGCAGTAGTTCCGGGAACTCCTACAATGAGCAGTTCTTC
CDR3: CASSSSGNSYNEQFF

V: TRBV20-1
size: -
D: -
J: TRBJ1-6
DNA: TGCAGTGCTATTGGCGGCACAGACTATAATTCACCCCTCCACTTT
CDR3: CSAIGGTDYNSPLHF

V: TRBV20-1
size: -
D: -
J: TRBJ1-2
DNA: TGCAGTGCTAGAGATTATGAAGGGGTTAACTATGGCTACACCTTC
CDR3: CSARDYEGVNYGYTF

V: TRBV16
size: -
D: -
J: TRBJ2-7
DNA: TGTGCCAGCAGCCCCTTTAGAACCGGGCCACCTACCTACGAGCAGTACTTC
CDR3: CASSPFRTGPPTYEQYF

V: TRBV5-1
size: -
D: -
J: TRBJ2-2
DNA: TGCGCCAGCAGCGGAGGAGGAGGGGCTCTCACCGGGGAGCTGTTTTTT
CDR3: CASSGGGGALTGELFF

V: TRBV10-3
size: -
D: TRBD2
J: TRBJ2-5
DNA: TGTGCCATCAGCCGGGGCGGAGCGGGGGAAGAGACCCAGTACTTC
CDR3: CAISRGGAGEETQYF

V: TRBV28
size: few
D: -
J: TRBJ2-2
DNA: TGTGCCAGTGGGACGGCGAACACCGGGGAGCTGTTTTTT
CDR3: CASGTANTGELFF

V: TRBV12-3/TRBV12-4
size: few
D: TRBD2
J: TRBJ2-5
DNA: TGTGCCAGCAGCGCCGGGACTATAAACCAAGAGACCCAGTACTTC
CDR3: CASSAGTINQETQYF

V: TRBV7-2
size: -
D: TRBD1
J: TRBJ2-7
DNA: TGTGCCAGCAGCTCCGGACAGGTTCGGCAGTACTTC
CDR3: CASSSGQVRQYF

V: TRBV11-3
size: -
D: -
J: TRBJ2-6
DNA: TGTGCCAGCAGCGGCATTCCGGTAGCTGGGGCCAACGTCCTGACTTTC
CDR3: CASSGIPVAGANVLTF

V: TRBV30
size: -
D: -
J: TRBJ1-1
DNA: TGTGCCTGGAGTGTAGCCCTTACACAGTCCGAAGCTTTCTTT
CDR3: CAWSVALTQSEAFF

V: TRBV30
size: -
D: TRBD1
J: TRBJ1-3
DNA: TGTGCCTGGAGTGCTGGGACAGTAATCTCCGGAAACACCATATATTTT
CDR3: CAWSAGTVISGNTIYF

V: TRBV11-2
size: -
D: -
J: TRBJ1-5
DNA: TGTGCCAGCAGCTTAGCGGGCGGATCCCAGCATTTT
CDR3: CASSLAGGSQHF

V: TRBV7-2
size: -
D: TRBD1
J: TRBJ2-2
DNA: TGTGCCAGCAGCTCCGGGACAGGGCTCAGAGGCGGGGAGCTGTTTTTT
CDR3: CASSSGTGLRGGELFF

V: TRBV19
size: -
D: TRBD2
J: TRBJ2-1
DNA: TGTGCCAGTAGTATGATAGTAGCGGGGGGGCGGGGCAATGAGCAGTTCTTC
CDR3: CASSMIVAGGRGNEQFF

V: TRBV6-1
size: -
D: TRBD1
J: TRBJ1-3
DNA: TGTGCCAGCAGAAGAACAGGGGGCTACTCTGGAAACACCATATATTTT
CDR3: CASRRTGGYSGNTIYF

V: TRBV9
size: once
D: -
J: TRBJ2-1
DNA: TGTGCCAGCAGCGTTGATTACAATGAGCAGTTCTTC
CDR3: CASSVDYNEQFF

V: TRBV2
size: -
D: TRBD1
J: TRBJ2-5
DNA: TGTGCCAGCAGTGTCACAGGGGCGATAGACCAAGAGACCCAGTACTTC
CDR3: CASSVTGAIDQETQYF

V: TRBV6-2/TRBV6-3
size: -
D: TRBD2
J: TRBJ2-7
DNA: TGTGCCAGCAGGATGACTAGCGGCGTCTACGAGCAGTACTTC
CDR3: CASRMTSGVYEQYF

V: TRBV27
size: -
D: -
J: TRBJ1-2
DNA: TGTGCCAGCAGGAGGGAAGACTATGGCTACACCTTC
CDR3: CASRREDYGYTF

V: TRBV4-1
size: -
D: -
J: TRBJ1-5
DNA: TGCGCCAGTGGGGCATTCAATCAGCCCCAGCATTTT
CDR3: CASGAFNQPQHF

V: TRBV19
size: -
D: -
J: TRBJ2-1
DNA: TGTGCCAGTAGCCTGGGACGAAATGAGCAGTTCTTC
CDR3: CASSLGRNEQFF

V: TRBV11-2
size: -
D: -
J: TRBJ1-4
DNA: TGTGCCAGCAGCTTGCGTGGGGCCAGCAATGAAAAACTGTTTTTT
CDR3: CASSLRGASNEKLFF

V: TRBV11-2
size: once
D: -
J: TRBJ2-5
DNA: TGTGCCAGCAGCTTAGGGCGCCAAGAGACCCAGTACTTC
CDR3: CASSLGRQETQYF

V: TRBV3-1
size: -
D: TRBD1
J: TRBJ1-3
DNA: TGTGCCAGCAGCCGTGGGACAGCCTCTGGAAACACCATATATTTT
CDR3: CASSRGTASGNTIYF

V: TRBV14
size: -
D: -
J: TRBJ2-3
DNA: TGTGCCAGCAGCTTTCGGTCTACGCAGTATTTT
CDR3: CASSFRSTQYF

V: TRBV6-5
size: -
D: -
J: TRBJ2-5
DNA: TGTGCCAGCGGGTCTTGGGAGACCCAGTACTTC
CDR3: CASGSWETQYF

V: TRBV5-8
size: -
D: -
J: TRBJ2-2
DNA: TGTGCCAGCAGCTCCTGGGGTTTGGACACCGGGGAGCTGTTTTTT
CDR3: CASSSWGLDTGELFF

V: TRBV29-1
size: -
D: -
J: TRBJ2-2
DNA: TGCAGCGTTGCCCGACTAGGTCCACGAACGAACACCGGGGAGCTGTTTTTT
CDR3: CSVARLGPRTNTGELFF

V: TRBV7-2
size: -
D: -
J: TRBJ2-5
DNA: TGTGCCAGCAGCCTCTTCGGGGCCCAAGAGACCCAGTACTTC
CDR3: CASSLFGAQETQYF

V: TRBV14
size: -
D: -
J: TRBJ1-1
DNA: TGTGCCAGCAGCCAAGAATACGGGAGGGGGAACACTGAAGCTTTCTTT
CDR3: CASSQEYGRGNTEAFF

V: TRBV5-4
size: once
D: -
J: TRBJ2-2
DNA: TGTGCCAGCAGCCCGGAAGGGCCCGGGGAGCTGTTTTTT
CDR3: CASSPEGPGELFF

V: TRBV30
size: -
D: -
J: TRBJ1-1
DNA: TGTGCCTGGAGCTGGGGGGTATCGAGCACTGAAGCTTTCTTT
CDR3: CAWSWGVSSTEAFF

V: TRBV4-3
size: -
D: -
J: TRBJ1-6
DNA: TGCGCCAGCAGCCCCACAGGGAGCTCCTATAATTCACCCCTCCACTTT
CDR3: CASSPTGSSYNSPLHF

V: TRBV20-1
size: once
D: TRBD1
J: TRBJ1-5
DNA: TGCAGTGCTAGTGGACCGGGACAGTTCAATCAGCCCCAGCATTTT
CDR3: CSASGPGQFNQPQHF

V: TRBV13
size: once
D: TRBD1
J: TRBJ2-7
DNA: TGTGCCAGCAGCGCGCCCACCGGGACAGGGGGCTACGAGCAGTACTTC
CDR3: CASSAPTGTGGYEQYF

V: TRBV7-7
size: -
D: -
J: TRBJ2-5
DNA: TGTGCTAGCAGCTTATCGAGGGCTAGGTTAGAGACCCAGTACTTC
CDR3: CASSLSRARLETQYF

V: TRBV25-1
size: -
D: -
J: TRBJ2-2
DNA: TGTGCCAGCAATCTCTTAACCGGGGAGCTGTTTTTT
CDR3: CASNLLTGELFF

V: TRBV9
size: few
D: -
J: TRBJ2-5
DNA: TGTGCCAGCAGCGTAGAGGGGGGGCAGGAGACCCAGTACTTC
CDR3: CASSVEGGQETQYF

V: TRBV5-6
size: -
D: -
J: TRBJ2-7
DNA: TGTGCCAGCAGCCTTGTGCCGGACGAGCAGTACTTC
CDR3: CASSLVPDEQYF

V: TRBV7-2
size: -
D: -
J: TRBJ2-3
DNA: TGTGCCAGCAGCTTAGACCGGGGCAACACAGATACGCAGTATTTT
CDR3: CASSLDRGNTDTQYF

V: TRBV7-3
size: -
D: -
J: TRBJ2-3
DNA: TGTGCCAGCAGCTCACATAGCACAGATACGCAGTATTTT
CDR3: CASSSHSTDTQYF

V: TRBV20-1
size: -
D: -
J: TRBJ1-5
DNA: TGCAGCGCCGCGGGGAATAGCAATCAGCCCCAGCATTTT
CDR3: CSAAGNSNQPQHF

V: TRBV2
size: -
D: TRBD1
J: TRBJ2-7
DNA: TGTGCCAGCGGCAGGGGGCGAGGCGAGCAGTACTTC
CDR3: CASGRGRGEQYF

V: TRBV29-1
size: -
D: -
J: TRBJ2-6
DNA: TGCAGCGTGCGGGGTAGCTCTGGGGCCAACGTCCTGACTTTC
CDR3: CSVRGSSGANVLTF

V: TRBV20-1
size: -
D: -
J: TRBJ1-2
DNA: TGCAGTGCTAGAGAGTACGGGGGGTTGGGCTACACCTTC
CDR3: CSAREYGGLGYTF

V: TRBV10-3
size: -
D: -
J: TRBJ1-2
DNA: TGTGCCATCAGTGAGCGGGGGGCCATAGATGGCTACACCTTC
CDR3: CAISERGAIDGYTF

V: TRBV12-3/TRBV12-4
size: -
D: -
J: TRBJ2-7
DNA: TGTGCCAGCAGTCTTTCTGTTGCGTGGGAGCAGTACTTC
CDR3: CASSLSVAWEQYF

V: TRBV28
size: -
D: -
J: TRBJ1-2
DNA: TGTGCCAGCAGTTCCTCCTATGGCTACACCTTC
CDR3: CASSSSYGYTF

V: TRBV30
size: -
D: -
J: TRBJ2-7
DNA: TGTGCCTGGAGTGTATCGGGGTTTCCCTACGAGCAGTACTTC
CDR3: CAWSVSGFPYEQYF

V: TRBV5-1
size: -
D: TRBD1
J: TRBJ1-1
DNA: TGCGCCAGCAGCTTAACTGGGACAGGGGCGGGGAACACTGAAGCTTTCTTT
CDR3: CASSLTGTGAGNTEAFF

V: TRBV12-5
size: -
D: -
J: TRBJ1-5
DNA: TGTGCTAGTGGTTTTGATAGCAATCAGCCCCAGCATTTT
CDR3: CASGFDSNQPQHF

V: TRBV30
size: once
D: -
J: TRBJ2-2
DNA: TGTGCCTGGAGTCCCCTGACAGCTACCCACACCGGGGAGCTGTTTTTT
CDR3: CAWSPLTATHTGELFF